Listed here is a single T cell receptor (beta chain). Its antigen is not identified. These data come from a study of cytomegalovirus exposure and HLA in healthy donors. The germline V gene encodes CDR1 SGDLS and CDR2 YYNGEE. V was shortened by 1 base and J by 0 bases, with 3 bases between the two germline ends. The CDR3 has 13 amino acids. Whole-study results and caveats: Among the CMV-associated chains, a few were confirmed in vitro as specific for CMV antigens. Exclusion applied to some V segments, including TRBV6-2 and TRBV6-3, as they were indistinguishable. A later analysis found most CMV-associated TCR beta chains apparently HLA-restricted.

Primers included in the PCR were 60 Vbeta and 13 Jbeta primers. Data came from immunoSEQ multiplex PCR; TCRdb stores just in-frame clones and leaves some out. The sample has around 120,000 clones; 82% are singletons. The receptor was isolated from a boy aged 5-17 years in good health and CMV-seronegative. J is TRBJ2-3 and V is TRBV9; no clear D. The sequencing sample was made of PBMCs. The CDR3 loop reads CASSVSSTDTQYF. In DNA, the CDR3 is TGTGCCAGCAGCGTATCGAGCACAGATACGCAGTATTTT.